Shown below are 28 T cell receptor beta chains from a single sample sequenced in a study of blood T cells in healthy people across ages. Using a J-beta primer mix together with a sample-barcoded 5' primer, a second PCR was run for roughly 7 to 12 cycles. MiXCR was run by TCRdb on the 5' RACE reads, yielding one entry per CDR3 protein. Among around 1,700,000 distinct CDR3 sequences listed, under 30% were seen once. The sequenced sample consisted of blood. The receptors stem from a young woman in good health.

This chain links TRBV30 with TRBJ1-5, with D hard to call. V dropped 0 bases and J dropped 2 bases, with 11 bases sitting between them. The germline V gene encodes CDR1 GTSNPN and CDR2 SVGIG (reference sequence). The CDR3 is 15 residues long. As DNA, the CDR3 is TGTGCCTGGAGTGTGGGCGGAGAAGGCAATCAGCCCCAGCATTTT. Protein product: CAWSVGGEGNQPQHF. Full variable domain (remainder filled in from reference TRBV30 and TRBJ1-5): SQTIHQWPATLVQPVGSPLSLECTVEGTSNPNLYWYRQAAGRGLQLLFYSVGIGQISSEVPQNLSASRPQDRQFILSSKKLLLSDSGFYLCAWSVGGEGNQPQHFGDGTRLSIL.

J is TRBJ2-5 and V is TRBV7-3; D not certain. The DNA end lines up better with TRBJ2-1; the J call may be wrong. The germline V gene encodes CDR1 SGHTA and CDR2 FQGTGA. The CDR3 loop spans 13 amino acids. The CDR3 loop reads CASSMVLQETQFF. The CDR3 region has the DNA TGTGCCAGCAGCATGGTACTTCAAGAGACCCAGTTCTTC.

This clonotype was seen more than once but under ten times. V and J are TRBV9 and TRBJ2-3; D not certain. CDR1 is SGDLS, CDR2 YYNGEE, per germline. CDR3 size: 12 residues. V lost 3 bases and J 8 bases, leaving 10 bases between the germline ends. CDR3 in amino acids: CASSAPYGTQYF. The CDR3 region has the DNA TGTGCCAGCAGCGCCCCCTACGGTACGCAGTATTTT.

This clonotype appeared many times. A junction boundary mismatches the germline segment, possibly from a read error. This rearrangement joins TRBV6-5 to TRBJ2-5; D not certain. Germline V CDR1 and CDR2: MNHEY, SVGAGI. This CDR3 has 13 residues. The chain's CDR3 is CTSRLLLQETQYF. CDR3 coding DNA: TGTACCAGCAGATTACTACTCCAAGAGACCCAGTACTTC.

CDR3 amino acids: CASSSGGAGNTEAFF. CDR3 sequence (DNA): TGTGCCAGCAGCTCCGGGGGGGCCGGGAACACTGAAGCTTTCTTT. The chain carries TRBV9 and TRBJ1-1; D is possibly TRBD1 (6 bases). Germline CDR1 SGDLS, CDR2 YYNGEE. Deletions cut 4 bases from V and 1 base from J, with 14 bases between. The CDR3 spans 15 residues.

A few counts support this clonotype. The chain employs TRBV12-3 or TRBV12-4 and TRBJ2-7, with a tentative D call TRBD1 (6 bases). The V end lost 8 bases, the J end lost 2 bases, and 10 bases lay between the germline ends. This CDR3 region has 12 residues. CDR3 DNA: TGTGCCAGCGGGGGCCTGGCCTACGAGCAGTACTTC. This codes for CASGGLAYEQYF.

This clonotype was seen a handful of times. V gene TRBV7-3 combines with J gene TRBJ2-7; 8 bases line up with TRBD1. V lost 7 bases, J lost 2 bases, and 4 bases stayed unmatched. The CDR3 has 13 residues. Germline CDR1 is SGHTA and CDR2 is FQGTGA. The CDR3 nucleotides are TGTGCCAGCAAAGGGACAGGAGCCTACGAGCAGTACTTC. It translates to CASKGTGAYEQYF.

This clonotype has just a few counts. The chain combines TRBV29-1 with TRBJ1-2; 7 bases map to TRBD1. Germline CDR1 is SQVTM and CDR2 is ANQGSEA. The trim removed 6 bases at V and 1 base at J, leaving 8 bases unmatched. The CDR3 length is 14 residues. The CDR3 here is CSVTTGPYNYGYTF. The CDR3 coding sequence is TGCAGCGTGACGACAGGGCCCTATAACTATGGCTACACCTTC.

V and J are TRBV29-1 and TRBJ2-1, with D maybe TRBD1 (6 bases). The CDR3 contains 15 residues. V lost 4 bases to trimming and J lost 4 bases, with 17 bases between them. Germline V gene data show CDR1 as SQVTM and CDR2 as ANQGSEA. Here the CDR3 reads CSVAVGQGLYNEQFF. The DNA for the CDR3 is TGCAGCGTTGCCGTGGGGCAGGGGTTGTACAATGAGCAGTTCTTC.

The chain couples TRBV7-9 to TRBJ2-3, with D possibly being TRBD2 (6 bases). Trimming removed 3 bases from V and 2 bases from J, with 15 bases in between. Germline CDR1 is SEHNR and CDR2 is FQNEAQ (reference sequence). CDR3 length: 16 residues. The CDR3 protein is CASSLAAGLTTDTQYF. DNA for the CDR3: TGTGCCAGCAGCTTGGCGGCGGGACTGACCACAGATACGCAGTATTTT.

This clonotype was seen a few times. V is TRBV7-6 and J is TRBJ2-1; 8 nucleotides align to TRBD2. From germline, CDR1 is SGHVS and CDR2 FNYEAQ. Trimming removed 5 bases from V and 7 bases from J; junction bases left unmatched: 10. The CDR3 covers 15 residues. DNA for the CDR3: TGTGCCAGCAGCCCAGCGGGGGCAGTTATAAATGAGCAGTTCTTC. This encodes CASSPAGAVINEQFF.

The chain employs TRBV4-3 and TRBJ2-1; 9 nucleotides agree with TRBD2. V was pared by 0 bases and J by 5 bases, with 5 bases of the junction left unmatched. This CDR3 is 16 amino acids long. Germline-derived CDR1 and CDR2 are LGHNA and YSLEER. The CDR3 protein is CASSQDTGLANNEQFF. In DNA form, the CDR3 reads TGCGCCAGCAGCCAAGATACAGGACTAGCGAACAATGAGCAGTTCTTC.

This sequence joins TRBV7-8 and TRBJ1-2, with TRBD1 as a possible D gene (5 bases). This CDR3 has 13 residues. Germline lookup yields CDR1 SGHVS and CDR2 FQNEAQ. Trimming left V 6 bases short and J 8 bases short, with 16 bases between. CDR3 in amino acids: CASRGGTGGGYTF. CDR3 nucleotides: TGTGCCAGCAGGGGGGGGACGGGAGGAGGCTACACCTTC.

The table lists this clonotype with many counts. The genes are TRBV12-3 or TRBV12-4 and TRBJ2-5, with TRBD2 matching 8 bases. J gave up 5 bases and V 3 bases, and 8 bases lay outside the gene matches. The CDR3 is 15 residues long. The CDR3 region has the DNA TGTGCCAGCAGTTTGCGTAGCGGGGCGATCGAGACCCAGTACTTC. Translating gives CASSLRSGAIETQYF.

As concerns this clonotype: An end of the junction differs from the germline gene, which may be a read error. The genes are TRBV3-1 and TRBJ2-5; D possibly matches TRBD1 or TRBD2 (5 bases each). The length of the CDR3 is 15 residues. Germline loops: CDR1 LGHDT, CDR2 YNNKEL (reference sequence). CDR3 DNA sequence: TGTGCCAGCAGCCACATCAGGGACCACCAAGAGGCCCAGTACTTC. As protein: CASSHIRDHQEAQYF.

This clonotype was observed many times. At one end, the junction sequence differs from germline, possibly due to a read error. The chain carries TRBV12-3 or TRBV12-4 and TRBJ1-2; D not certain. CDR3 length equals 13 residues. CDR3 loop: CASSLGGIYGYTF. The CDR3 region has the DNA TGCGCCAGCAGCTTGGGCGGAATCTATGGCTACACCTTC.

With regard to this clonotype: Sequence at one end of the junction differs from germline and may be a read error. The rearrangement uses TRBV5-5 and TRBJ1-4; 9 bases are a match to TRBD1. The CDR3 contains 14 residues. CDR1 SGHKS and CDR2 YYEKEE come from the germline V gene (reference sequence). The CDR3 nucleotides are TGTGCCAGCAGCTCGGGGACAGGGATGGTCAAACTGTTGTTT. This translates into CASSSGTGMVKLLF. The variable domain in full, with the rest retrieved from reference TRBV5-5 and TRBJ1-4, is DAGVTQSPTHLIKTRGQQVTLRCSPISGHKSVSWYQQVLGQGPQFIFQYYEKEERGRGNFPDRFSARQFPNYSSELNVNALLLGDSALYLCASSSGTGMVKLLFGSGTQLSVL.

The sample holds one count of this clonotype. Germline and junction disagree at one end, which may indicate a read error. V usage is TRBV9 and J usage is TRBJ2-1, with D possibly being TRBD1 (6 bases). CDR1 is SGDLS and CDR2 is YYNGEE in the germline V gene. The CDR3 consists of 15 residues. The CDR3 region has the DNA TGTGTCAGCAGCGTAGAGGGGACACGCTCGGATGAGCAGTTCTTC. Translation: CVSSVEGTRSDEQFF.

On this clonotype itself: A much larger clone differs from this one at a single base, so this may be a read error. The chain has TRBV20-1 and TRBJ2-3, with 10 bases identical to TRBD2. This CDR3 is built from 14 residues. Per the germline V gene, CDR1 is DFQATT and CDR2 is SNEGSKA (reference sequence). The DNA of the CDR3 is TGCAGTGCGCACCTAGCGGGAGTCACAGATACGCGGTATTTT. It specifies CSAHLAGVTDTRYF.

This chain connects TRBV6-6 to TRBJ1-6, with 7 bases lining up with TRBD1. The CDR3 has 15 amino acids. V was pared by 7 bases and J by 7 bases, with 10 bases of the junction left unmatched. The germline V gene encodes CDR1 MNHNY and CDR2 SVGAGI (reference sequence). CDR3 nucleotide sequence: TGTGCCAGCACCAACAGACAGGGTGGCAATTCACCCCTCCACTTT. This sequence encodes CASTNRQGGNSPLHF.

This clonotype was counted between two and nine times. This chain joins TRBV12-3 or TRBV12-4 and TRBJ1-6, with 8 bases that match TRBD1. The trim removed 2 bases at V and 7 bases at J, leaving 4 bases unmatched. The CDR3 contains 15 residues. This chain's CDR3 is CASSLTRQGNSPLHF. CDR3 bases: TGTGCCAGCAGTTTAACTCGACAGGGGAATTCACCCCTCCACTTT.

This clonotype turned up a few times. The V call is TRBV3-1, the J call TRBJ2-7; no definite D call. Germline CDR1 LGHDT, CDR2 YNNKEL (reference sequence). This CDR3 spans 15 amino acids. V lost 1 base to trimming and J lost 3 bases, with 13 bases between them. The DNA of the CDR3 is TGTGCCAGCAGCCAAGGGTTGAGCCTTAACTACGAGCAGTACTTC. Protein sequence: CASSQGLSLNYEQYF.

This clonotype was picked up many times. The chain uses TRBV18 and TRBJ1-4; D ambiguous. CDR1 and CDR2 from the germline V gene are KGHSH and LQKENI. The CDR3 consists of 12 residues. Trimming shortened V by 6 bases and J by 8 bases, and 10 bases separated the two germline ends. DNA for the CDR3: TGTGCCAGCTCTCCGGCCGGGGAAAAACTGTTTTTT. It specifies CASSPAGEKLFF.

This clonotype was seen once. An end of the junction differs from the germline gene, which may be a read error. The chain joins TRBV11-2 to TRBJ2-2; the D call may be TRBD1 or TRBD2 (6 bases each). CDR3 length: 18 residues. Germline CDR1 reads SGHAT; CDR2 reads FQNNGV. CDR3 DNA: TGTGCCAGCAGCTTAAGGGGGGCGCCAGGGGCGAACACCGGGGAGCGGTTTTTT. Protein sequence: CASSLRGAPGANTGERFF.

This chain joins TRBV29-1 and TRBJ1-4, with TRBD1 matching over 7 bases. CDR3 length: 13 amino acids. V lost 4 bases and J lost 7; bases outside the gene matches: 6. Germline CDR1 reads SQVTM; CDR2 reads ANQGSEA. The CDR3 sequence: CSVAGGLGEKLFF. The CDR3 DNA is TGCAGCGTTGCAGGGGGTCTGGGTGAAAAACTGTTTTTT.

The V gene is TRBV9, the J gene TRBJ1-5; unclear D gene. Trimming took 0 bases from V and 3 from J, leaving 7 bases between them. Germline V lookup: CDR1 SGDLS, CDR2 YYNGEE. The CDR3 covers 14 residues. CDR3: CASSVDSDNQPQHF. In DNA form, the CDR3 reads TGTGCCAGCAGCGTAGACAGCGACAATCAGCCCCAGCATTTT.

V is TRBV7-2 and J is TRBJ2-5; unclear D gene. Per the germline V gene, CDR1 is SGHTA and CDR2 is FQGNSA. Trimming pared 2 bases from V and 5 bases from J, leaving 9 bases between. CDR3 length equals 13 residues. This chain's CDR3 is CASSLSHRETQYF. CDR3 DNA: TGTGCCAGCAGCTTATCACATCGGGAGACCCAGTACTTC.

The chain combines TRBV20-1 with TRBJ2-4; TRBD1 matches at 9 bases. Germline V lookup: CDR1 DFQATT, CDR2 SNEGSKA (reference sequence). This CDR3 comprises 16 residues. With 3 bases clipped from V and 3 bases from J, the junction kept 9 bases outside the gene matches. CDR3 DNA: TGCAGTGCTAGGGAACAGGGGGCTGTGGGCAAAAACATTCAGTACTTC. It encodes CSAREQGAVGKNIQYF.